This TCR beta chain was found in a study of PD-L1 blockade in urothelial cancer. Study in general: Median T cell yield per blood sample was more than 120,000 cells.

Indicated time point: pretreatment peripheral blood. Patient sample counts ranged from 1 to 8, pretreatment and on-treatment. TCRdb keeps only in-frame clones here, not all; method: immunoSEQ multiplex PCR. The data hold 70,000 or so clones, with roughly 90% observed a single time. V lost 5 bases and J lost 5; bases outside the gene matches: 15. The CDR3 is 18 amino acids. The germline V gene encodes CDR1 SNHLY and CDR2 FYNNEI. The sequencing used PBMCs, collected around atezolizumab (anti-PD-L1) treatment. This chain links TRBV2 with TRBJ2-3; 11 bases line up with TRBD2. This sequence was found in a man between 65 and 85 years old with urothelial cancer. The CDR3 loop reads CASSSSGRPTQGIDTQYF. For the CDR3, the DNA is TGTGCCAGCAGTTCTAGCGGGAGGCCCACGCAGGGTATAGATACGCAGTATTTT.